This entry is about one T cell receptor beta chain. Antigen specificity is unknown. Other DNA sequences in this sample translate to the same CDR3. Data came from immunoSEQ multiplex PCR; TCRdb stores just in-frame clones and leaves some out. There are about 2.4 million clones in the sample; under 95% occur only once, and approximately 0.36% lies in the top ten. This specimen comes from a study of shared clonotypes between healthy human individuals. Study-wide context: CD8 memory received one plate per donor, CD8 naive two, CD4 memory three and CD4 naive three.

V was cut by 5 bases and J by 3 bases, with 11 bases left in between. This CDR3 is 14 amino acids long. CDR1 MDHEN and CDR2 SYDVKM come from the germline V gene. General study points: Four donors shared about 4.8% of their naive CD4 clonotypes. Rarefaction curves obtained for sorted subsets showed sequencing incomplete despite large depth.

Sequencing used naive CD4+ T cells from PBMCs. Subset denoted: CD45RA+ positively selected. This rearrangement joins TRBV28 to TRBJ2-1, with TRBD2 as a possible D gene (5 bases). The source of this sequence is a man younger than 35 in good health. Some clones in this sample may be carry-over from other donors' samples. The CDR3: CASSRGGGYNEQFF. DNA for the CDR3: TGTGCCAGCAGTCGTGGAGGCGGCTACAATGAGCAGTTCTTC.